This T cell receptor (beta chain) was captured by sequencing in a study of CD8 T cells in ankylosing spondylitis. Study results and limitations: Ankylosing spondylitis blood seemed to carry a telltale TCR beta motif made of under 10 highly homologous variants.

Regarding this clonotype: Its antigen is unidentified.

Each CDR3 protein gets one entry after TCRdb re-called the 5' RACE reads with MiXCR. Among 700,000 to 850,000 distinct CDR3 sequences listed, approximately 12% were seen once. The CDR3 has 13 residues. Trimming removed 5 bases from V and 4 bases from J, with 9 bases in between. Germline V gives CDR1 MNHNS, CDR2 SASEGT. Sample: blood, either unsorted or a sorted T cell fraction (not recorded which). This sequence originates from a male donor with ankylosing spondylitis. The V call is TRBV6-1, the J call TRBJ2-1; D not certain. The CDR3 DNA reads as TGTGCCAGCAGTACGATGCCGTACAATGAGCAGTTCTTC. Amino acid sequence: CASSTMPYNEQFF.